This T cell receptor beta chain emerged from a study of T cell responses to AZD1222 COVID-19 vaccine. Overall study results and limits: Nearly half of spike-specific TCRs reportedly target variant regions that are unmutated in the B.1.351 and B.1.1.7 variants. Dominant at 160-218 and 743-854, vaccine-associated CD4 TCRs also spanned spike. Repertoires were obtained solely post-peak T cell response. Two doses of AZD1222 preceded a rise in Spike-specific TCR breadth and depth.

Germline values: CDR1 SGDLS, CDR2 YYNGEE. The CDR3 extends over 14 amino acids. Between the trimmed V and J ends, which lost 2 bases and 2 bases, there was a span of 10 bases. As regards this clone: Its target is not known.

Some clones are missing from TCRdb's copy, which holds only in-frame ones; the method was immunoSEQ multiplex PCR. The data show 75,000 to 80,000 clones, roughly 90% seen once. The chain recombines TRBV9 with TRBJ1-2; D is possibly TRBD1 (6 bases). The TCR sequence derives from an adult who received the AZD1222 COVID-19 vaccine. The source material was peripheral blood, sampled 28 days after the second AZD1222 dose. The CDR3 region is CASSVTGLNYGYTF. The CDR3 DNA reads TGTGCCAGCAGCGTCACAGGGTTGAACTATGGCTACACCTTC.